The 27 T cell receptor beta chains below were found in one sample sequenced in a study of naive and memory T cell subsets. Study-wide findings and caveats: Especially in CD8 cells, naive repertoires contained a few larger clonotypes, possibly CD45RA-re-expressing memory cells.

Their target antigens are unknown. Both TRBC1 and TRBC2 were covered by a beta constant-region primer of two equimolar oligonucleotides. The ligated cDNA underwent four PCR rounds using SP2 and nested alpha and beta constant-region primers. Using its own MiXCR run on the UMI-ligation and nested PCR reads, TCRdb lists one record per CDR3 protein. This sample has under 150,000 distinct CDR3 sequences, with approximately 20% found just once. Sequenced: naive CD8+ T cells from blood. The receptors shown here come from a human donor in good health.

The chain is built from TRBV10-2 and TRBJ2-1; D is perhaps TRBD2 (5 bases). The germline gives CDR1 WSHSY, CDR2 SAAADI. Trimming left V 2 bases short and J 7 bases short, with 9 bases between. CDR3 length: 13 residues. CDR3 sequence: CASSEASLNEQFF. CDR3 coding DNA: TGCGCCAGCAGTGAGGCTAGCTTGAATGAGCAGTTCTTC.

In its sample, this clonotype was seen a few times. The chain is built from TRBV5-1 and TRBJ2-7; D perhaps matches TRBD1 (6 bases). Trimming shortened V by 4 bases and J by 6 bases, and 17 bases separated the two germline ends. The V gene's germline CDR1 is SGHRS and CDR2 YFSETQ. This CDR3 has 14 residues. The CDR3: CASSDRTVPTEQYF. The DNA of the CDR3 is TGCGCCAGCAGCGACCGGACAGTCCCCACCGAGCAGTACTTC.

In this sample, this clonotype turned up a few times. CDR3 coding DNA: TGTGCCAGCAGCCAAGATGTGGGGCGGGTCGGCTATAATTCACCCCTCCACTTT. This sequence encodes CASSQDVGRVGYNSPLHF. The genes are TRBV4-2 and TRBJ1-6; tentative D call: TRBD1 (5 bases). The CDR3 has 18 residues. Looked up from germline, CDR1 is LGHNA and CDR2 is YNFKEQ. Trimming removed 0 bases at V and 3 bases at J, with 15 bases between.

V gene TRBV7-9 combines with J gene TRBJ2-7; the D is unclear. V was clipped by 1 base and J by 0 bases, with 7 bases between them. The CDR3 sequence is 14 residues long. Germline V CDR1 and CDR2: SEHNR, FQNEAQ (reference sequence). The CDR3 sequence is CASSLGWDSYEQYF. As DNA, the CDR3 is TGTGCCAGCAGCTTAGGCTGGGACTCCTACGAGCAGTACTTC.

This clonotype has just a few counts. J is TRBJ1-1 and V is TRBV13; D is perhaps TRBD1 (5 bases). Germline CDR1 and CDR2: PRHDT and FYEKMQ (reference sequence). The germline V and J ends were trimmed by 5 bases and 4 bases, with 20 bases remaining between them. This CDR3 contains 16 residues. The CDR3 nucleotides are TGTGCCAGCAGCCCCGGGGTAACAGGTTATGGCACTGAAGCTTTCTTT. This sequence encodes CASSPGVTGYGTEAFF.

V usage is TRBV7-9 and J usage is TRBJ2-5; 8 nucleotides match TRBD1. Per germline, CDR1 SEHNR and CDR2 FQNEAQ (reference sequence). The CDR3 sequence is 15 residues long. J was trimmed by 4 bases and V by 2 bases; bases with no gene match: 6. The DNA of the CDR3 is TGTGCCAGCAGCTTATCTCAGGGGGCATCAGAGACCCAGTACTTC. Its protein is CASSLSQGASETQYF.

The V gene is TRBV7-9, the J gene TRBJ2-1; D not resolved. The CDR3 extends over 15 amino acids. From germline, CDR1 is SEHNR and CDR2 FQNEAQ (reference sequence). V dropped 8 bases and J dropped 7 bases, with 21 bases sitting between them. The CDR3 protein is CASPGPGLPINEQFF. DNA for the CDR3: TGTGCCAGCCCCGGGCCGGGCCTACCGATAAATGAGCAGTTCTTC.

V usage is TRBV30 and J usage is TRBJ2-1, with D tentatively TRBD2 (5 bases). V was clipped by 2 bases and J by 11 bases, with 10 bases between them. Germline values: CDR1 GTSNPN, CDR2 SVGIG (reference sequence). This CDR3 has 11 residues. The CDR3 coding sequence is TGTGCCTGGAGTACAAACGGGAAGCAGTTCTTC. Its translation: CAWSTNGKQFF.

This chain connects TRBV20-1 to TRBJ2-5, with D possibly being TRBD1 (6 bases). The CDR3 sequence is 15 residues long. The V and J ends lost 0 bases and 3 bases respectively, with 14 bases between them. CDR1 is DFQATT and CDR2 is SNEGSKA in the germline V gene (reference sequence). CDR3 DNA sequence: TGCAGTGCTAGAGATACTAACAGGGTGGAAGAGACCCAGTACTTC. It yields the protein CSARDTNRVEETQYF.

This clonotype has only a few counts. The genes are TRBV11-2 and TRBJ2-5, with a weak D call TRBD1 (5 bases). V lost 3 bases and J lost 2, with 10 bases in between. Germline CDR1 is SGHAT and CDR2 is FQNNGV. The length of the CDR3 is 14 residues. The CDR3, as DNA: TGTGCCAGCAGCTTGGGGCCCACACAAGAGACCCAGTACTTC. It encodes CASSLGPTQETQYF.

This clonotype has just a few counts. Written as DNA, the CDR3 is TGTGCCAGCAGCCAATCTCTACTAGGGCGGGAGACCCAGTACTTC. It yields the protein CASSQSLLGRETQYF. The genes are TRBV16 and TRBJ2-5; D possibly corresponds to TRBD2 (5 bases). Trimming stripped 0 bases from V and 5 bases from J, with 13 bases between. CDR1 is KGHSY, CDR2 FQNENV, per germline. The CDR3 runs to 15 residues.

This chain links TRBV28 with TRBJ2-1, with 13 bases matching TRBD2. The junction had 8 bases not matched to a gene; V was cut back by 6 bases and J by 9 bases. Germline V gene data show CDR1 as MDHEN and CDR2 as SYDVKM. CDR3 length: 15 residues. The CDR3 coding sequence is TGTGCCAGCAGAGGGGGGACTAGCGGGACGGTTGAGCAGTTCTTC. Protein sequence: CASRGGTSGTVEQFF.

This clonotype was detected a few times. The chain carries TRBV5-6 and TRBJ2-5, with D possibly TRBD2 on 6 matching bases. From germline, CDR1 is SGHDT and CDR2 YYEEEE. V was cut by 4 bases and J by 4 bases, with 11 bases left in between. This CDR3 region has 13 residues. CDR3 bases: TGTGCCAGCAGCCATAGCGGCCCAGAGACCCAGTACTTC. It encodes CASSHSGPETQYF.

The table lists this clonotype with a few counts. V and J are TRBV30 and TRBJ1-4, with TRBD1 matching over 7 bases. Germline V CDR1 and CDR2: GTSNPN, SVGIG (reference sequence). The CDR3 runs 13 residues. V lost 3 bases, J lost 6 bases, and 4 bases stayed unmatched. The CDR3 nucleotides read TGTGCCTGGAGCAGAGGGACAGATGAAAAACTGTTTTTT. It yields the protein CAWSRGTDEKLFF.

The chain employs TRBV29-1 and TRBJ2-5; 11 bases map to TRBD2. This CDR3 spans 16 amino acids. Germline assignment: CDR1 SQVTM and CDR2 ANQGSEA. Trimming removed 6 bases from V and 0 bases from J; junction bases left unmatched: 9. CDR3 coding DNA: TGCAGCGTGGGGACTAGCGGAGGAGAGTACCAAGAGACCCAGTACTTC. This translates into CSVGTSGGEYQETQYF.

The chain is built from TRBV14 and TRBJ2-7, with 7 bases matching TRBD2. Germline V CDR1 and CDR2: SGHDN, FVKESK. The V gene end was trimmed by 3 bases and the J gene end by 4 bases; junction bases not matched to a gene: 12. The CDR3 has 16 residues. CDR3 region: CASSHLTSPVPYEQYF. For the CDR3, the DNA is TGTGCCAGCAGCCATTTGACTAGCCCTGTACCTTACGAGCAGTACTTC.

This clonotype came up a few times. The V and J genes are TRBV6-6 and TRBJ2-7; D unresolved. Trimming shortened V by 0 bases and J by 6 bases, and 6 bases separated the two germline ends. Germline CDR1 MNHNY, CDR2 SVGAGI (reference sequence). CDR3 length: 12 residues. The CDR3 DNA reads as TGTGCCAGCAGTTACTCGTTTCGCGAGCAGTACTTC. Translating gives CASSYSFREQYF.

The CDR3 DNA reads TGTGCCAGCAGCCGCCCTATAGCCATGTTGGAGACCCAGTACTTC. It specifies CASSRPIAMLETQYF. The chain recombines TRBV7-2 with TRBJ2-5, with unresolved D. The CDR3 loop spans 15 amino acids. Per the germline V gene, CDR1 is SGHTA and CDR2 is FQGNSA. V was trimmed by 5 bases and J by 5 bases, leaving 18 bases between them.

V usage is TRBV4-2 and J usage is TRBJ2-1; TRBD2 might be the D (6 bases). V was cut by 1 base and J by 8 bases, with 12 bases left in between. CDR3 length: 14 residues. CDR1 and CDR2 (germline): LGHNA, YNFKEQ. CDR3 amino acids: CASSQAGLSDEQFF. The DNA for the CDR3 is TGTGCCAGCAGCCAAGCTGGACTATCGGATGAGCAGTTCTTC.

The genes are TRBV7-9 and TRBJ2-7, with a tentative D call TRBD1 (6 bases). The V end lost 2 bases, the J end lost 0 bases, and 20 bases lay between the germline ends. This CDR3 has 18 amino acids. The germline V gene has CDR1 SEHNR and CDR2 FQNEAQ (reference sequence). The CDR3 DNA is TGTGCCAGCAGCTTAACTCCCGGGACACCCATTAGCTCCTACGAGCAGTACTTC. It specifies CASSLTPGTPISSYEQYF.

The table lists this clonotype with a few counts. The chain carries TRBV5-6 and TRBJ2-7; D is perhaps TRBD1 or TRBD2 (6 bases each). CDR3 size: 14 residues. Germline CDR1 reads SGHDT; CDR2 reads YYEEEE. The germline V and J ends were trimmed by 2 bases and 5 bases, with 14 bases remaining between them. The DNA for the CDR3 is TGTGCCAGCAGCTTCCACGGGGGCAGAAACGAGCAGTACTTC. Translated, it gives CASSFHGGRNEQYF.

The chain combines TRBV29-1 with TRBJ2-1; tentatively, D is TRBD1 (6 bases). The CDR3 is 13 residues long. Trimming left V 7 bases short and J 2 bases short, with 12 bases between. Germline V lookup: CDR1 SQVTM, CDR2 ANQGSEA. CDR3 loop: CSGRGRTYNEQFF. The CDR3 nucleotides read TGCAGCGGCAGGGGAAGAACCTACAATGAGCAGTTCTTC.

The chain links TRBV15 to TRBJ2-7; possibly TRBD2 for D (6 bases). The CDR3 is made up of 14 amino acids. Germline CDR1 reads LNHNV; CDR2 reads YYDKDF (reference sequence). Trimming took 5 bases from V and 4 from J, leaving 15 bases between them. The CDR3: CATSFEGGRYEQYF. The CDR3 coding sequence is TGTGCCACCAGCTTCGAAGGAGGGAGATACGAGCAGTACTTC.

This clonotype was counted between two and nine times. J is TRBJ2-3 and V is TRBV28, with TRBD1 matching over 12 bases. The CDR3 sequence is 16 residues long. V was pared by 3 bases and J by 6 bases, with 7 bases of the junction left unmatched. Per germline, CDR1 MDHEN and CDR2 SYDVKM. CDR3 region: CASSFPGTGGGDTQYF. CDR3 sequence (DNA): TGTGCCAGCAGTTTCCCGGGGACAGGGGGCGGGGATACGCAGTATTTT.

This clonotype was found a few times. This sequence joins TRBV7-9 and TRBJ2-7; no clear D. Germline V CDR1 and CDR2: SEHNR, FQNEAQ (reference sequence). The CDR3 runs 14 residues. With 7 bases removed from V and 6 bases from J, the gap between germline ends came to 19 bases. This CDR3 reads CASTNGGRVSEQYF. Written as DNA, the CDR3 is TGTGCCAGCACCAACGGTGGTCGGGTATCCGAGCAGTACTTC. The full variable domain, its missing parts supplied by reference TRBV7-9 and TRBJ2-7, is DTGVSQNPRHKITKRGQNVTFRCDPISEHNRLYWYRQTLGQGPEFLTYFQNEAQLEKSRLLSDRFSAERPKGSFSTLEIQRTEQGDSAMYLCASTNGGRVSEQYFGPGTRLTVT.

The chain combines TRBV2 with TRBJ2-2; no clear D gene. The V and J ends lost 3 bases and 0 bases respectively, with 5 bases between them. CDR3 length: 14 amino acids. Germline V gene lookup returns CDR1 SNHLY and CDR2 FYNNEI. CDR3 in amino acids: CASSDSANTGELFF. The CDR3 DNA is TGTGCCAGCAGTGACAGCGCGAACACCGGGGAGCTGTTTTTT.

This clonotype has just one count. The chain links TRBV24-1 to TRBJ2-1; D is ambiguous. Germline V lookup: CDR1 KGHDR, CDR2 SFDVKD. The ends were cut back, 4 bases at V and 6 bases at J, with 3 bases in the middle. This CDR3 spans 11 amino acids. CDR3 bases: TGTGCCACCAGTGAAAGCAATGAGCAGTTCTTC. Residues: CATSESNEQFF.